Detailed here is one T cell receptor (beta chain). This sample is drawn from a study of CD8 T cells in Susac syndrome. CD8+ and CD4+ T cells from blood underwent TCR beta sequencing. Random hexamers were used to reverse transcribe 0.5 to 1 ug of RNA. TCRdb re-derived calls from the immunoSEQ multiplex PCR reads in MiXCR, one entry per CDR3 protein. The table shows a few hundred thousand distinct CDR3 sequences, with approximately 85% occurring only once. The sequenced sample consisted of CD8+ T cells from PBMCs. The receptor comes from a human donor with multiple sclerosis.

CDR3: CASSQDRGLSHTEAFF. The CDR3 DNA is TGTGCCAGCAGCCAGGACAGGGGGCTATCCCACACTGAAGCTTTCTTT. The V and J genes are TRBV27 and TRBJ1-1, with 11 bases identical to TRBD1. This CDR3 spans 16 amino acids. CDR1 and CDR2 from the germline V gene are MNHEY and SMNVEV (reference sequence). The V gene end was trimmed by 6 bases and the J gene end by 3 bases; junction bases not matched to a gene: 9.